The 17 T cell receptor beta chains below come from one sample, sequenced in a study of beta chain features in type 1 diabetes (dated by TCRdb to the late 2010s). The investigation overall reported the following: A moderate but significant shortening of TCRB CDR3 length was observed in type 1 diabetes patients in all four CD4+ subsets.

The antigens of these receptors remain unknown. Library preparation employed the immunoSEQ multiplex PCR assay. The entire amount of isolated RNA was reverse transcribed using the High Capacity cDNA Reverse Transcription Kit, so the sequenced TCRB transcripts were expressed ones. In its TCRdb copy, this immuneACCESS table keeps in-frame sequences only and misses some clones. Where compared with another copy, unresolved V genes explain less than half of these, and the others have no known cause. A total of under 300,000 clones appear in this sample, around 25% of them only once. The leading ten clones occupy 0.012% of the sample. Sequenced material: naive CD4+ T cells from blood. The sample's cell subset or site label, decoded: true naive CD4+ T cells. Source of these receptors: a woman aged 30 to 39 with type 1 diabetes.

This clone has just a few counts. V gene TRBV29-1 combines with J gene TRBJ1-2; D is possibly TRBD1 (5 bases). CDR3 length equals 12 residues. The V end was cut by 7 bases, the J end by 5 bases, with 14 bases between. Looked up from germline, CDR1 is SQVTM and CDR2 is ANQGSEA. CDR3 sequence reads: CSDCGGWYGYTF. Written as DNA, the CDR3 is TGCAGCGACTGCGGGGGGTGGTATGGCTACACCTTC.

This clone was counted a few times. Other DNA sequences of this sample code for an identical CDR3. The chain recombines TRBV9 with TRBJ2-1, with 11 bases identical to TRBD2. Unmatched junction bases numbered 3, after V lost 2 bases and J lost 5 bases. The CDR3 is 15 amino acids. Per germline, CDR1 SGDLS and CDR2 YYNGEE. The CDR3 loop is CASSVSGRANNEQFF. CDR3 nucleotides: TGTGCCAGCAGCGTTAGCGGGAGGGCAAACAATGAGCAGTTCTTC.

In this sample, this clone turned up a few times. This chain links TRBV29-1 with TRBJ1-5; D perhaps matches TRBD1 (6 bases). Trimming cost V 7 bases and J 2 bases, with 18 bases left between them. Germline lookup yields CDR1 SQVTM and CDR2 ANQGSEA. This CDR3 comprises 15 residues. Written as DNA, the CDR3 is TGCAGCGCCGTACTCAACTCAGGGGGCAATCAGCCCCAGCATTTT. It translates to CSAVLNSGGNQPQHF.

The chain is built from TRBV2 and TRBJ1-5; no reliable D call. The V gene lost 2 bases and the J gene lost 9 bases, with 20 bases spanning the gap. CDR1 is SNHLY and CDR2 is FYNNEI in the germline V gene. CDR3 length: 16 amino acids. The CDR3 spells CASSERSSRSGWPQHF. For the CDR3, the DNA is TGTGCCAGCAGTGAAAGGTCCTCTAGATCCGGTTGGCCCCAGCATTTT.

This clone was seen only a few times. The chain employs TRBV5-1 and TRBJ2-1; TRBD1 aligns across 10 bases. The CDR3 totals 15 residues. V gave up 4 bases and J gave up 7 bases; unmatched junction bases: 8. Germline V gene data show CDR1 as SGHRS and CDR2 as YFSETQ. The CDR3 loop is CASSLRDRGENEQFF. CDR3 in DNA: TGCGCCAGCAGCCTCCGGGACAGGGGAGAAAATGAGCAGTTCTTC.

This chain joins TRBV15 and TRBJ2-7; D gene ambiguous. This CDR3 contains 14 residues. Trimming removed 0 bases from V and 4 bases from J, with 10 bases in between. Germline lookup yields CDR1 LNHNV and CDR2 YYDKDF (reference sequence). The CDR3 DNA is TGTGCCACCAGCAGAGATCTAGGATCGTACGAGCAGTACTTC. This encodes CATSRDLGSYEQYF.

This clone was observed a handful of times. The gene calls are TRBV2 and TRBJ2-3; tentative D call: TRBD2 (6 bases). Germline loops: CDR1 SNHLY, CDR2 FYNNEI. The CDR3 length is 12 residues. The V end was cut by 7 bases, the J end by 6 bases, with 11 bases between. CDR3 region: CASMREVDTQYF. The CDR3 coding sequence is TGTGCCAGCATGCGGGAAGTGGATACGCAGTATTTT.

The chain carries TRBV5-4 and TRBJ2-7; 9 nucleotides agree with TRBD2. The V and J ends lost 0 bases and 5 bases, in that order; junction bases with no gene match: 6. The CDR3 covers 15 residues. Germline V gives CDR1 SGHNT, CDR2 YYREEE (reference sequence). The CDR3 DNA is TGTGCCAGCAGCTTGGCTGGACTAGCGACGGACGAGCAGTACTTC. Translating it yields CASSLAGLATDEQYF.

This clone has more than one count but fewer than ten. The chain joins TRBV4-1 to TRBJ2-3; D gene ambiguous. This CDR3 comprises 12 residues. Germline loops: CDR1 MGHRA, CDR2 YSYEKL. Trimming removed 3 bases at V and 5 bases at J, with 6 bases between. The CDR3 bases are TGCGCCAGCAGCCACCAAAAAGATACGCAGTATTTT. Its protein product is CASSHQKDTQYF.

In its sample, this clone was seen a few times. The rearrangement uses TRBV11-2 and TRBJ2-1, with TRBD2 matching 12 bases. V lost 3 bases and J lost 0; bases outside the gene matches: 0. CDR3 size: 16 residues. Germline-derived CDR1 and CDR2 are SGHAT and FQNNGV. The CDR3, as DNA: TGTGCCAGCAGCTTGACTAGCGGGAGCTCCTACAATGAGCAGTTCTTC. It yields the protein CASSLTSGSSYNEQFF.

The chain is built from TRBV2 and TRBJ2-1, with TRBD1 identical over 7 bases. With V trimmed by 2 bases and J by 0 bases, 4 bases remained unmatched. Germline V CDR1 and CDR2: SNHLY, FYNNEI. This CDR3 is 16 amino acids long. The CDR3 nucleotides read TGTGCCAGCAGTGAACAGGGGGTCAGCTCCTACAATGAGCAGTTCTTC. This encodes CASSEQGVSSYNEQFF.

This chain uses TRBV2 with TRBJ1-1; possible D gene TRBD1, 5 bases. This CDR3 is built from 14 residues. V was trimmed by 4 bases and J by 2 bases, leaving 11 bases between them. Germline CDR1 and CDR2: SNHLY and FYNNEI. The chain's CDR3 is CASSGDRPNTEAFF. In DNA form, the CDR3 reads TGTGCCAGCAGTGGAGACAGACCCAACACTGAAGCTTTCTTT.

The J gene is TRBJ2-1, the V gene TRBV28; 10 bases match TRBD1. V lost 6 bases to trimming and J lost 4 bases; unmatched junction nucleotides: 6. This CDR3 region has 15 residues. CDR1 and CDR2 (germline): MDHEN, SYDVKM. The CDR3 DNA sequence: TGTGCCAGCAGCCCCGACAGGGGGCTTTACAATGAGCAGTTCTTC. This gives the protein CASSPDRGLYNEQFF.

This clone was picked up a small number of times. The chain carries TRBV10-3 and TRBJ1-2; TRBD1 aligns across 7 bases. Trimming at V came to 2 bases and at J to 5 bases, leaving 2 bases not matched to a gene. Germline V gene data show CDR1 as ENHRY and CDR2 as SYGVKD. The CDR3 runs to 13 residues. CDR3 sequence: CAISETGEYGYTF. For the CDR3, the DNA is TGTGCCATCAGTGAGACAGGGGAATATGGCTACACCTTC.

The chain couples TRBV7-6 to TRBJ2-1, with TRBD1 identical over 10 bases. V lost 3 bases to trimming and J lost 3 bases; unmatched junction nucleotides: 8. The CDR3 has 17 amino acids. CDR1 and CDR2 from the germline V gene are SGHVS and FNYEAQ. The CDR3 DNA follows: TGTGCCAGCAGCTTTAGCCTAGGACAGGGGGACTACAATGAGCAGTTCTTC. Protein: CASSFSLGQGDYNEQFF.

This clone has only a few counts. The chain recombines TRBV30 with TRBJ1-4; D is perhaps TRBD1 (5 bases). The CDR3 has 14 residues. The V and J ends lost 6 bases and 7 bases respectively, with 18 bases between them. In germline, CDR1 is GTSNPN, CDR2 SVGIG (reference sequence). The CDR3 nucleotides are TGTGCCTGTTATACATGGTCCGGGGGTGAAAAACTGTTTTTT. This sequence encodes CACYTWSGGEKLFF.

The CDR3 protein is CASSLLAPDTQYF. The CDR3 DNA reads TGTGCCAGCAGCTTACTAGCGCCAGATACGCAGTATTTT. This chain connects TRBV7-3 to TRBJ2-3, with D possibly TRBD2 on 6 matching bases. The germline V gene has CDR1 SGHTA and CDR2 FQGTGA. V lost 2 bases and J 4 bases, leaving 7 bases between the germline ends. There are 13 residues in the CDR3.